One sample yielded the 25 T cell receptor beta chains listed below, sequenced in a study of CD4 T cells in relation to SARS-CoV-2 and coronaviruses (dated by TCRdb to about 2021). Library generation was performed with the immunoSEQ multiplex PCR assay. In TCRdb, the immuneACCESS table is reduced to in-frame sequences with V and J assigned. These tables do not hold every clone; where another copy was compared, an unresolved V gene accounts for under half, and the others remain unexplained. In all, the sample holds about 68,000 clones, and 90% to 95% of those were seen once. Of the sample, approximately 0.21% is held by the ten largest clones. CD4+ T cells from unexposed donors were collected before the COVID-19 pandemic (2011-2018). The sample was naive CD4+ T cells from PBMCs. According to the study, the label for this sample's cell subset or site signals: naive CD4+ T cells isolated by negative enrichment. The source of these receptors is a human donor in good health.

J is TRBJ2-7 and V is TRBV18; 8 nucleotides match TRBD1. This CDR3 comprises 16 residues. V was clipped by 0 bases and J by 3 bases; unmatched bases: 7. CDR1 is KGHSH, CDR2 LQKENI, per germline. The CDR3 sequence: CASSPPGDRIFYEQYF. The DNA of the CDR3 is TGTGCCAGCTCACCACCTGGGGACAGGATCTTCTACGAGCAGTACTTC. Full variable domain (outside the CDR3, taken from reference TRBV18 and TRBJ2-7): NAGVMQNPRHLVRRRGQEARLRCSPMKGHSHVYWYRQLPEEGLKFMVYLQKENIIDESGMPKERFSAEFPKEGPSILRIQQVVRGDSAAYFCASSPPGDRIFYEQYFGPGTRLTVT.

The chain carries TRBV6-5 and TRBJ1-2; 10 bases map to TRBD1. Germline V gene data show CDR1 as MNHEY and CDR2 as SVGAGI. Germline trimming cut 6 bases from V and 7 bases from J; bases unmatched to any gene: 8. This CDR3 spans 14 amino acids. The CDR3 DNA reads as TGTGCCAGCAGCCACCGGGACAGGGGCTCTGGCTACACCTTC. As protein: CASSHRDRGSGYTF.

This chain uses TRBV5-4 with TRBJ2-3; no definite D call. V was cut by 0 bases and J by 0 bases, with 8 bases left in between. CDR3 length equals 15 residues. Germline values: CDR1 SGHNT, CDR2 YYREEE (reference sequence). In nucleotides, the CDR3 is TGTGCCAGCAGCTTGGCCAAAACAAGCACAGATACGCAGTATTTT. It specifies CASSLAKTSTDTQYF.

The chain carries TRBV19 and TRBJ1-5; a possible D gene is TRBD1 (5 bases). V dropped 1 base and J dropped 0 bases, with 10 bases sitting between them. There are 16 residues in the CDR3. Germline CDR1 and CDR2: LNHDA and SQIVND (reference sequence). The CDR3 DNA reads as TGTGCCAGTAGTATAGTTCGGGGGGTTAGCAATCAGCCCCAGCATTTT. It yields the protein CASSIVRGVSNQPQHF.

This chain links TRBV6-4 with TRBJ2-4; tentatively, D is TRBD2 (7 bases). This CDR3 has 15 residues. Germline CDR1 is MRHNA and CDR2 is SNTAGT. Trimming took 3 bases from V and 5 from J, leaving 14 bases between them. CDR3: CASSDLRRGQNIQYF. DNA for the CDR3: TGTGCCAGCAGTGATTTGAGGCGGGGGCAAAACATTCAGTACTTC.

Here the CDR3 DNA reads TGTGCCAGCAGCACAGGGGGGGGTTACAATGAGCAGTTCTTC. Its protein product is CASSTGGGYNEQFF. J is TRBJ2-1 and V is TRBV11-2; TRBD1 is a possible D gene (8 bases). Trimming pared 5 bases from V and 4 bases from J, leaving 12 bases between. Germline V gene sequence: CDR1 SGHAT, CDR2 FQNNGV. This CDR3 contains 14 residues.

The genes are TRBV30 and TRBJ1-4; 9 bases align to TRBD1. V shed 8 bases, J shed 8 bases, and the junction held 9 bases outside the gene matches. This CDR3 region has 13 residues. The germline V gene has CDR1 GTSNPN and CDR2 SVGIG (reference sequence). In DNA form, the CDR3 reads TGTGCCGGCCAGACAGGGGGGGGCGAAAAACTGTTTTTT. Translated: CAGQTGGGEKLFF.

The chain uses TRBV6-5 and TRBJ1-2; weak D call: TRBD1 (6 bases). Per germline, CDR1 MNHEY and CDR2 SVGAGI. The CDR3 is made up of 14 amino acids. V was pared by 6 bases and J by 5 bases, with 16 bases between. DNA of the CDR3: TGTGCCAGCAGCCGTCTCGGGGGCCTGTATGGCTACACCTTC. Translation: CASSRLGGLYGYTF.

The rearrangement joins TRBV18 to TRBJ1-6; TRBD1 is a possible D gene (5 bases). In germline, CDR1 is KGHSH, CDR2 LQKENI. V gave up 6 bases and J gave up 3 bases, with 12 bases separating them. The CDR3 contains 15 residues. CDR3 sequence: CASSPDQGYNSPLHF. The DNA of the CDR3 is TGTGCCAGCTCTCCCGACCAGGGCTATAATTCACCCCTCCACTTT.

This clone was detected a few times. The chain joins TRBV6-2 or TRBV6-3 to TRBJ1-6; D gene unclear. Germline values: CDR1 MNHEY, CDR2 SVGEGT. This CDR3 spans 14 amino acids. Trimming left V 0 bases short and J 10 bases short, with 10 bases between. Here the CDR3 reads CASSYSHGISPLHF. The CDR3 DNA is TGTGCCAGCAGTTACTCGCACGGTATCTCACCCCTCCACTTT.

V usage is TRBV4-2 and J usage is TRBJ1-1, with 10 bases aligning to TRBD1. V was pared by 2 bases and J by 11 bases, with 5 bases of the junction left unmatched. The V gene's germline CDR1 is LGHNA and CDR2 YNFKEQ. This CDR3 has 13 amino acids. The DNA of the CDR3 is TGTGCCAGCAGCCAACCGGGACAGGGGATCGCTTTCTTT. Amino acids: CASSQPGQGIAFF.

The genes are TRBV19 and TRBJ1-1; TRBD1 is a possible D gene (5 bases). Germline V lookup: CDR1 LNHDA, CDR2 SQIVND (reference sequence). This CDR3 has 14 residues. Deletions cut 7 bases from V and 4 bases from J, with 16 bases between. The CDR3 bases are TGTGCCAGTACCCGGGGGGGGGTGGGCACTGAAGCTTTCTTT. This translates into CASTRGGVGTEAFF.

The chain recombines TRBV7-2 with TRBJ2-5; D unresolved. The CDR3 length is 14 residues. The V gene lost 6 bases and the J gene lost 1 base, with 12 bases spanning the gap. Germline-derived CDR1 and CDR2 are SGHTA and FQGNSA. In DNA, the CDR3 is TGTGCCAGCAGTTTAACAAACGGCCAAGAGACCCAGTACTTC. Its protein product is CASSLTNGQETQYF. The full variable domain, rest sourced from reference TRBV7-2 and TRBJ2-5, is GAGVSQSPSNKVTEKGKDVELRCDPISGHTALYWYRQSLGQGLEFLIYFQGNSAPDKSGLPSDRFSAERTGGSVSTLTIQRTQQEDSAVYLCASSLTNGQETQYFGPGTRLLVL.

The CDR3 DNA reads TGCGCCAGCAGCTTCGGGTCCGTCACAGATACGCAGTATTTT. Translation gives CASSFGSVTDTQYF. This chain uses TRBV5-1 with TRBJ2-3; the D is unclear. Trimming shortened V by 2 bases and J by 2 bases, and 9 bases separated the two germline ends. Germline CDR1 SGHRS, CDR2 YFSETQ. This CDR3 region has 14 residues.

This rearrangement joins TRBV7-2 to TRBJ2-1, with D maybe TRBD2 (6 bases). With 4 bases removed from V and 3 bases from J, the gap between germline ends came to 10 bases. Germline loops: CDR1 SGHTA, CDR2 FQGNSA. The CDR3 sequence is 14 residues long. As DNA, the CDR3 is TGTGCCAGCAGCTCCCGGGGGAGCTACAATGAGCAGTTCTTC. This sequence encodes CASSSRGSYNEQFF.

The rearrangement joins TRBV4-1 to TRBJ1-6; D call uncertain. Germline CDR1 is MGHRA and CDR2 is YSYEKL. The CDR3 is made up of 14 amino acids. With 4 bases removed from V and 9 bases from J, the gap between germline ends came to 13 bases. The CDR3 sequence: CASSPRAGFSPLHF. The CDR3 nucleotides are TGCGCCAGCAGCCCAAGGGCGGGGTTTTCACCCCTCCACTTT.

This chain connects TRBV5-4 to TRBJ1-6; 8 bases agree with TRBD1. Trimming at V came to 4 bases and at J to 10 bases, leaving 7 bases not matched to a gene. Germline V gene data show CDR1 as SGHNT and CDR2 as YYREEE (reference sequence). The CDR3 sequence is 14 residues long. The CDR3 loop is CASSPGQAGSPLHF. CDR3 bases: TGTGCCAGCAGCCCGGGACAGGCGGGATCACCCCTCCACTTT.

This clone was recorded once. V usage is TRBV5-3 and J usage is TRBJ1-4; D perhaps matches TRBD1 (6 bases). TRBV5-3 is reported as an ORF; its role is uncertain. Trimming shortened V by 1 base and J by 2 bases, and 21 bases separated the two germline ends. This CDR3 has 19 amino acids. The CDR3 sequence is CARSLSGAPMVRTNEKLFF. The DNA of the CDR3 is TGTGCCAGAAGCTTGTCGGGGGCGCCGATGGTGAGGACTAATGAAAAACTGTTTTTT.

This clone was observed once. As DNA, the CDR3 is TGTGCCAGCAGCTTAAGTACTAGCGGGGGCGCCGCGTTCTTC. This encodes CASSLSTSGGAAFF. J is TRBJ2-1 and V is TRBV7-3; 11 positions match TRBD2. Germline lookup yields CDR1 SGHTA and CDR2 FQGTGA. The V and J ends lost 1 base and 15 bases, in that order; junction bases with no gene match: 8. CDR3 size: 14 residues.

V usage is TRBV2 and J usage is TRBJ2-3; 8 positions match TRBD1. The CDR3 is 15 residues long. The germline gives CDR1 SNHLY, CDR2 FYNNEI. V lost 4 bases to trimming and J lost 4 bases; unmatched junction nucleotides: 7. The CDR3 sequence is CASSVYQGAADTQYF. The CDR3, as DNA: TGTGCCAGCAGTGTGTACCAGGGGGCGGCAGATACGCAGTATTTT.

This rearrangement joins TRBV7-9 to TRBJ1-2, with TRBD1 as a possible D gene (5 bases). The V end was cut by 6 bases, the J end by 7 bases, with 18 bases between. The CDR3 extends over 14 amino acids. Germline CDR1 reads SEHNR; CDR2 reads FQNEAQ (reference sequence). Here the CDR3 reads CASSYNRFLVGYTF. DNA of the CDR3: TGTGCCAGCAGTTATAACAGGTTCTTGGTTGGCTACACCTTC.

CDR3 coding DNA: TGTGCCAGCTCACCTCAGGGAACCGGGGAGCTGTTTTTT. This gives the protein CASSPQGTGELFF. This chain connects TRBV18 to TRBJ2-2; TRBD1 might be the D (5 bases). The V end was cut by 3 bases, the J end by 5 bases, with 7 bases between. Looked up from germline, CDR1 is KGHSH and CDR2 is LQKENI. The CDR3 loop spans 13 amino acids.

The rearrangement links TRBV21-1 to TRBJ1-2. TRBV21-1 is flagged as a pseudogene. The CDR3 runs to 16 residues. The DNA for the CDR3 is TGTGCCAGGGGGGAGGTGGACACCCCCGGGGGACGTGGCTACACCTTC. It is translated as CARGEVDTPGGRGYTF.

The chain combines TRBV5-1 with TRBJ2-2; TRBD1 might be the D (6 bases). CDR1 SGHRS and CDR2 YFSETQ come from the germline V gene. Trimming took off 1 base at V and 4 bases at J, with 11 bases between the two ends. There are 15 residues in the CDR3. CDR3: CASSLQLGGTGELFF. The CDR3 DNA reads as TGCGCCAGCAGCTTGCAATTAGGGGGCACCGGGGAGCTGTTTTTT.

The chain has TRBV7-9 and TRBJ1-5, with 8 bases fitting TRBD1. J was trimmed by 7 bases and V by 3 bases; bases with no gene match: 2. The CDR3 contains 13 residues. The germline gives CDR1 SEHNR, CDR2 FQNEAQ (reference sequence). CDR3 amino acids: CASSFTGGQPQHF. The CDR3 nucleotides are TGTGCCAGCAGCTTTACAGGGGGGCAGCCCCAGCATTTT.